The sequence of this T cell receptor (beta chain) was determined in a study of shared clonotypes between healthy human individuals. Study-level results: On the whole, naive subsets had larger estimated richness than memory subsets had.

V was cut by 7 bases and J by 0 bases, with 16 bases left in between. Germline V gene data show CDR1 as SQVTM and CDR2 as ANQGSEA. This CDR3 contains 14 residues. Across several immunoSEQ plates, the genomic DNA of each subset was split evenly. TCRdb keeps only in-frame clones here, not all; method: immunoSEQ multiplex PCR. The sample lists about 2.3 million clones, roughly 90% occurring once. About this clone itself: Its target is not known.

The donor population consisted of healthy HIV-negative adults with no recent acute infections or vaccinations. Every contributor of samples was a Caucasian grown-up residing in Nashville, Tennessee. This chain joins TRBV29-1 and TRBJ2-7; D perhaps matches TRBD1 (6 bases). The clonotype comes from a man aged 18-30 years in good health. Some clones in this sample may be carry-over from other donors' samples. The specimen sequenced was naive CD4+ T cells from PBMCs. Documented subset: CD45RA+ positively selected. This chain's CDR3 is CSGASGTNSYEQYF. The CDR3 DNA is TGCAGCGGTGCTTCCGGGACAAACTCCTACGAGCAGTACTTC.